This entry lists 8 T cell receptor beta chains sequenced from one sample in a study of response to subunit inactivated influenza vaccine. In TCRdb, the RT-PCR reads were re-called with MiXCR into one record per CDR3 protein. Altogether about 650,000 distinct CDR3 sequences are present, 12% to 15% being singletons, with the ten largest covering 7.5% to 9%. This specimen consisted of PBMCs from blood, obtained around 15 days before vaccination. The receptors derive from a man aged 45-65 years who received an inactivated influenza vaccine.

CDR3 protein: CASSYLSGGADTQYF. In nucleotides, the CDR3 is TGTGCCAGCAGCTATCTGAGCGGGGGGGCCGATACGCAGTATTTT. The chain employs TRBV7-2 and TRBJ2-3; 10 nucleotides line up with TRBD2. Germline CDR1 reads SGHTA; CDR2 reads FQGNSA. The CDR3 sequence is 15 residues long. The V gene end was trimmed by 4 bases and the J gene end by 6 bases; junction bases not matched to a gene: 7.

The chain is built from TRBV9 and TRBJ2-1, with 11 bases lining up with TRBD2. Germline V gene lookup returns CDR1 SGDLS and CDR2 YYNGEE. V lost 3 bases, J lost 9 bases, and 11 bases stayed unmatched. The CDR3 length is 16 residues. This chain's CDR3 is CASSGDSGRGIGEQFF. The CDR3 DNA reads as TGTGCCAGCAGCGGAGATAGCGGGAGGGGGATCGGTGAGCAGTTCTTC.

This clonotype was detected only a few times. V usage is TRBV5-1 and J usage is TRBJ2-1; tentatively, D is TRBD1 (6 bases). CDR1 is SGHRS and CDR2 is YFSETQ in the germline V gene. The CDR3 is 13 residues long. Trimming left V 4 bases short and J 7 bases short, with 12 bases between. CDR3 bases: TGCGCCAGCAGCCTAGGACAGAAGAATGAGCAGTTCTTC. This sequence encodes CASSLGQKNEQFF.

This chain uses TRBV5-5 with TRBJ2-2; TRBD1 matches at 9 bases. The CDR3 loop spans 17 amino acids. Germline lookup yields CDR1 SGHKS and CDR2 YYEKEE (reference sequence). V trimming: 6 bases; J trimming: 6 bases; junction bases outside the gene matches: 15. CDR3 sequence reads: CASTSARTGASSGELFF. The CDR3 DNA follows: TGTGCCAGCACCTCAGCGAGGACAGGGGCTTCGTCCGGGGAGCTGTTTTTT.

This clonotype was detected only a few times. The chain carries TRBV12-3 or TRBV12-4 and TRBJ1-5; no definite D call. The length of the CDR3 is 12 residues. The V and J ends lost 6 bases and 7 bases respectively, with 10 bases between them. CDR3 loop: CASSRPPQPQHF. CDR3 DNA: TGTGCCAGCAGCCGACCCCCACAGCCCCAGCATTTT.

The chain carries TRBV2 and TRBJ1-5; 7 bases are shared with TRBD1. Germline-derived CDR1 and CDR2 are SNHLY and FYNNEI. This CDR3 has 13 residues. V lost 8 bases, J lost 4 bases, and 5 bases stayed unmatched. CDR3 DNA sequence: TGTGCCAGCGGGGACAGTAGGAATCAGCCCCAGCATTTT. Protein product: CASGDSRNQPQHF.

The chain is built from TRBV25-1 and TRBJ1-5; 8 positions agree with TRBD1. Per germline, CDR1 MGHDK and CDR2 SYGVNS. The CDR3 length is 14 residues. J gave up 7 bases and V 5 bases, and 7 bases lay outside the gene matches. CDR3 region: CASSQTGDSQPQHF. The CDR3 DNA sequence: TGTGCCAGCAGTCAGACAGGGGATAGCCAGCCCCAGCATTTT.

CDR3 sequence: CASSERGQGTNTIYF. Written as DNA, the CDR3 is TGTGCCAGCAGTGAAAGGGGACAGGGAACAAACACCATATATTTT. The chain combines TRBV2 with TRBJ1-3; 9 bases match TRBD1. The CDR3 is 15 amino acids. Germline loops: CDR1 SNHLY, CDR2 FYNNEI. V gave up 2 bases and J gave up 6 bases; unmatched junction bases: 5.